Each of the 31 T cell receptor beta chains below was sequenced from the same sample in a study of blood T cell repertoires in COVID-19. Libraries were prepared by immunoSEQ multiplex PCR; TCRdb keeps only in-frame clonotypes and omits some of them. The top ten clones hold 0.94% of a sample with about 290,000 clones, around 90% of them seen once. The source material was peripheral blood. The receptors were gathered from a woman aged 40 to 50 who had recovered from COVID-19.

This clone was seen only a few times. The rearrangement uses TRBV30 and TRBJ2-1, with 7 bases lining up with TRBD2. V lost 0 bases and J lost 3; bases outside the gene matches: 11. Germline V gene lookup returns CDR1 GTSNPN and CDR2 SVGIG (reference sequence). The CDR3 runs to 17 residues. CDR3 nucleotides: TGTGCCTGGAGTGTACCGGGGGGTGTGGACGGCTACAATGAGCAGTTCTTC. Translated, it gives CAWSVPGGVDGYNEQFF.

V is TRBV9 and J is TRBJ2-7, with a possible D match to TRBD1 (6 bases). The germline CDR1 and CDR2 sequences are SGDLS and YYNGEE. The CDR3 sequence is 14 residues long. The V and J ends lost 5 bases and 5 bases respectively, with 17 bases between them. CDR3 in DNA: TGTGCCAGCAGTCCAACAGGGTTTGGGAACGAGCAGTACTTC. Protein product: CASSPTGFGNEQYF.

This clone was found once. The CDR3 protein is CASSYTRDTEAFF. The DNA for the CDR3 is TGTGCCAGCAGTTACACCCGGGACACTGAAGCTTTCTTT. The chain couples TRBV6-2 or TRBV6-3 to TRBJ1-1; D gene unclear. The ends were cut back, 2 bases at V and 3 bases at J, with 7 bases in the middle. This CDR3 region has 13 residues. Germline assignment: CDR1 MNHEY and CDR2 SVGEGT.

This chain joins TRBV13 and TRBJ2-1; D might be TRBD2 (5 bases). V lost 1 base, J lost 7 bases, and 14 bases lay in between. From germline, CDR1 is PRHDT and CDR2 FYEKMQ (reference sequence). The CDR3 covers 15 residues. CDR3 loop: CASSLDGRRGNEQFF. CDR3 coding DNA: TGTGCCAGCAGCTTAGACGGACGGAGAGGGAATGAGCAGTTCTTC.

This clone came up a few times. The V and J genes are TRBV7-2 and TRBJ2-3, with D possibly being TRBD2 (6 bases). The V end lost 3 bases, the J end lost 4 bases, and 11 bases lay between the germline ends. Per the germline V gene, CDR1 is SGHTA and CDR2 is FQGNSA. The CDR3 sequence is 14 residues long. DNA of the CDR3: TGTGCCAGCAGCTTCCCCGGGAGACCAGATACGCAGTATTTT. Translated, it gives CASSFPGRPDTQYF.

The chain has TRBV7-8 and TRBJ2-2; 7 bases fit TRBD2. The CDR3 has 15 amino acids. V trimming: 5 bases; J trimming: 5 bases; junction bases outside the gene matches: 8. CDR1 SGHVS and CDR2 FQNEAQ come from the germline V gene. The CDR3 is CASSPRTSLTGELFF. DNA of the CDR3: TGTGCCAGCAGCCCTAGGACTAGTTTGACCGGGGAGCTGTTTTTT.

The J gene is TRBJ2-3, the V gene TRBV7-3; TRBD2 is a possible D gene (6 bases). Germline CDR1 is SGHTA and CDR2 is FQGTGA. V shed 5 bases and J shed 6 bases, with 9 bases lying between them. This CDR3 is built from 12 residues. The CDR3 loop is CASSPGGDTQYF. Here the CDR3 DNA reads TGTGCCAGCAGCCCCGGAGGGGATACGCAGTATTTT.

V and J are TRBV12-5 and TRBJ2-1, with D uncertain. Between the trimmed V and J ends, which lost 6 bases and 6 bases, there was a span of 24 bases. The CDR3 has 17 residues. Germline loops: CDR1 LGHNT, CDR2 FRNRAP. CDR3 sequence reads: CASGRSLASLLINEQFF. The CDR3 DNA reads as TGTGCTAGTGGCCGTAGTTTAGCTTCCCTTTTAATCAATGAGCAGTTCTTC.

This clone was found a few times. The rearrangement links TRBV7-9 to TRBJ2-7; D is unresolved. In germline, CDR1 is SEHNR, CDR2 FQNEAQ (reference sequence). The CDR3 totals 14 residues. The V gene lost 1 base and the J gene lost 2 bases, with 9 bases spanning the gap. This CDR3 reads CASSLGAKTYEQYF. CDR3 nucleotide sequence: TGTGCCAGCAGCTTAGGGGCGAAAACCTACGAGCAGTACTTC.

The chain combines TRBV4-2 with TRBJ2-1, with 10 bases matching TRBD2. The J segment lost 0 bases and the V segment lost 1 base, leaving 3 bases of the junction unmatched. The CDR3 loop spans 17 amino acids. Germline CDR1 and CDR2: LGHNA and YNFKEQ. The CDR3: CASSQAASGSSYNEQFF. CDR3 bases: TGTGCCAGCAGCCAAGCAGCTAGCGGGAGCTCCTACAATGAGCAGTTCTTC.

This clone has only one observation. CDR3 in amino acids: CASLGSISGNTIYF. DNA for the CDR3: TGTGCCAGCCTTGGGAGTATCTCTGGAAACACCATATATTTT. V gene TRBV7-9 combines with J gene TRBJ1-3; D gene ambiguous. V was clipped by 8 bases and J by 0 bases, with 11 bases between them. CDR3 size: 14 residues. The V gene's germline CDR1 is SEHNR and CDR2 FQNEAQ (reference sequence).

The chain joins TRBV23-1 to TRBJ2-1; 9 positions agree with TRBD1. TRBV23-1 is an ORF, with its function uncertain. The CDR3 extends over 16 amino acids. Trimming took 2 bases from V and 3 from J; bases not matched to a gene: 5. CDR3 nucleotide sequence: TGCGCCAGCAGTCAAACAGGACAGGGGTTCTACAATGAGCAGTTCTTC. Its translation: CASSQTGQGFYNEQFF.

The chain combines TRBV5-6 with TRBJ2-2; no definite D call. The CDR3 totals 12 residues. Germline V gene sequence: CDR1 SGHDT, CDR2 YYEEEE. Trimming left V 7 bases short and J 4 bases short, with 8 bases between. As DNA, the CDR3 is TGTGCCAGCCACTCAATCACCGGGGAGCTGTTTTTT. This sequence encodes CASHSITGELFF.

V gene TRBV19 combines with J gene TRBJ1-5; 7 bases agree with TRBD1. The germline CDR1 and CDR2 sequences are LNHDA and SQIVND (reference sequence). V lost 6 bases, J lost 2 bases, and 7 bases stayed unmatched. The CDR3 runs 15 residues. CDR3 region: CASRGGWGGNQPQHF. CDR3 in DNA: TGTGCCAGTAGAGGGGGCTGGGGAGGCAATCAGCCCCAGCATTTT.

V is TRBV6-5 and J is TRBJ2-4; D is perhaps TRBD1 (5 bases). Germline V CDR1 and CDR2: MNHEY, SVGAGI. The CDR3 is 14 residues long. V shed 4 bases and J shed 7 bases, with 14 bases lying between them. The CDR3 DNA sequence: TGTGCCAGCAGTTCCGGCTCCAGGGTGAACATTCAGTACTTC. Its protein is CASSSGSRVNIQYF.

The CDR3 sequence is CASSRGLAEQETQYF. CDR3 nucleotides: TGTGCCAGCAGTCGGGGACTAGCGGAACAAGAGACCCAGTACTTC. The rearrangement links TRBV6-5 to TRBJ2-5; 11 nucleotides line up with TRBD2. V lost 5 bases and J lost 2; bases outside the gene matches: 4. The CDR3 has 15 amino acids. Germline assignment: CDR1 MNHEY and CDR2 SVGAGI.

This sequence joins TRBV25-1 and TRBJ1-4, with 7 nucleotides matching TRBD1. Germline CDR1 MGHDK, CDR2 SYGVNS. Trimming cost V 4 bases and J 0 bases; bases outside gene matches: 5. The CDR3 has 16 residues. The CDR3 sequence is CASSARQGTTNEKLFF. The CDR3 DNA follows: TGTGCCAGCAGTGCCCGACAGGGAACAACTAATGAAAAACTGTTTTTT.

The chain has TRBV12-3 or TRBV12-4 and TRBJ2-5; D remains ambiguous. The V end lost 3 bases, the J end lost 4 bases, and 9 bases lay between the germline ends. The length of the CDR3 is 13 residues. The CDR3 sequence: CASSFTTGETQYF. The CDR3 coding sequence is TGTGCCAGCAGTTTTACTACGGGAGAGACCCAGTACTTC.

This clone has just a few counts. This chain uses TRBV18 with TRBJ2-7; maybe TRBD2 (6 bases). The CDR3 contains 14 residues. Trimming took off 5 bases at V and 0 bases at J, with 11 bases between the two ends. CDR1 and CDR2 (germline): KGHSH, LQKENI. The DNA of the CDR3 is TGTGCCAGCTCAGTATTAGCGGACTCCTACGAGCAGTACTTC. Translation: CASSVLADSYEQYF.

The V and J genes are TRBV20-1 and TRBJ2-7, with 8 bases that match TRBD2. The germline gives CDR1 DFQATT, CDR2 SNEGSKA (reference sequence). This CDR3 has 15 amino acids. V lost 3 bases to trimming and J lost 5 bases; unmatched junction nucleotides: 12. CDR3 amino acids: CSASEAGARLDEQYF. The CDR3 DNA reads as TGCAGTGCTAGTGAAGCGGGAGCCCGGCTGGACGAGCAGTACTTC.

CDR3 amino acids: CASSLSGRSSYNEQFF. CDR3 coding DNA: TGTGCCAGCAGTTTATCGGGCCGCAGCTCCTACAATGAGCAGTTCTTC. The V gene is TRBV27, the J gene TRBJ2-1; D remains unclear. This CDR3 spans 16 amino acids. Germline CDR1 MNHEY, CDR2 SMNVEV (reference sequence). V was trimmed by 0 bases and J by 0 bases, leaving 9 bases between them.

The chain has TRBV30 and TRBJ2-1, with TRBD1 as a possible D gene (6 bases). This CDR3 spans 13 amino acids. Trimming stripped 3 bases from V and 6 bases from J, with 12 bases between. Germline assignment: CDR1 GTSNPN and CDR2 SVGIG (reference sequence). The CDR3 DNA is TGTGCCTGGAGCGGTGGACAGTCCAATGAGCAGTTCTTC. Translated: CAWSGGQSNEQFF.

V usage is TRBV7-6 and J usage is TRBJ1-6; D gene ambiguous. CDR1 is SGHVS and CDR2 is FNYEAQ in the germline V gene. CDR3 size: 16 residues. Deletions cut 5 bases from V and 6 bases from J, with 17 bases between. Written as DNA, the CDR3 is TGTGCCAGCAGCCCTTTATCGCGAGGCTCTAATTCACCCCTCCACTTT. Protein sequence: CASSPLSRGSNSPLHF.

As concerns this clone: At the DNA level, this CDR3 is encoded by other sequences in the same sample as well. This chain joins TRBV10-1 and TRBJ2-2, with a possible D match to TRBD2 (5 bases). Trimming removed 0 bases at V and 1 base at J, with 6 bases between. This CDR3 contains 15 residues. CDR1 is WNHNN, CDR2 SYGVQD, per germline (reference sequence). CDR3 in amino acids: CASSESSGNTGELFF. DNA for the CDR3: TGCGCCAGCAGTGAGTCGAGCGGGAACACCGGGGAGCTGTTTTTT.

The rearrangement uses TRBV20-1 and TRBJ2-4, with D uncertain. The V end was cut by 0 bases, the J end by 8 bases, with 5 bases between. CDR1 and CDR2 from the germline V gene are DFQATT and SNEGSKA (reference sequence). The CDR3 has 11 residues. DNA of the CDR3: TGCAGTGCTAGAGATCGGGACATTCAGTACTTC. This codes for CSARDRDIQYF.

The chain recombines TRBV25-1 with TRBJ2-2, with 10 bases lining up with TRBD2. J gave up 7 bases and V 2 bases, and 4 bases lay outside the gene matches. There are 15 residues in the CDR3. Germline V CDR1 and CDR2: MGHDK, SYGVNS. The CDR3 bases are TGTGCCAGCAGTGAAAGTTTAGCGGGAGGCGGGGAGCTGTTTTTT. Translation gives CASSESLAGGGELFF.

This clone was counted a few times. The gene calls are TRBV28 and TRBJ2-2; 11 bases agree with TRBD2. This CDR3 contains 16 residues. The J segment lost 5 bases and the V segment lost 6 bases, leaving 8 bases of the junction unmatched. CDR1 and CDR2 (germline): MDHEN, SYDVKM. CDR3: CASRTLAGVRTGELFF. The CDR3 DNA reads as TGTGCCAGCAGAACACTAGCGGGAGTGAGGACCGGGGAGCTGTTTTTT.

This rearrangement joins TRBV30 to TRBJ2-7, with 12 bases lining up with TRBD2. Germline V gives CDR1 GTSNPN, CDR2 SVGIG (reference sequence). V trimming: 3 bases; J trimming: 8 bases; junction bases outside the gene matches: 5. The CDR3 runs to 13 residues. CDR3: CAWSRTSGNQQYF. The CDR3 DNA reads as TGTGCCTGGAGCCGGACTAGCGGGAATCAGCAGTACTTC.

The chain joins TRBV6-6 to TRBJ2-5, with D uncertain. The CDR3 totals 15 residues. Germline V CDR1 and CDR2: MNHNY, SVGAGI (reference sequence). Trimming shortened V by 8 bases and J by 0 bases, and 16 bases separated the two germline ends. The CDR3: CASGSYTDDQETQYF. Here the CDR3 DNA reads TGTGCCAGCGGGTCTTACACAGACGACCAAGAGACCCAGTACTTC.

The chain uses TRBV11-2 and TRBJ2-6; D is perhaps TRBD1 (6 bases). The V and J ends lost 5 bases and 0 bases respectively, with 8 bases between them. Germline CDR1 SGHAT, CDR2 FQNNGV. The CDR3 has 15 residues. As DNA, the CDR3 is TGTGCCAGCAGCCAGGACAGCTCTGGGGCCAACGTCCTGACTTTC. Protein sequence: CASSQDSSGANVLTF.

This clone was observed a handful of times. The CDR3 DNA reads as TGCGCCAGCAGCTTGGGAGTGGACAGCTATAGCAATCAGCCCCAGCATTTT. Translating gives CASSLGVDSYSNQPQHF. The V call is TRBV5-1, the J call TRBJ1-5, with a possible D match to TRBD1 (6 bases). The ends were cut back, 0 bases at V and 0 bases at J, with 13 bases in the middle. The CDR3 consists of 17 residues. In germline, CDR1 is SGHRS, CDR2 YFSETQ.